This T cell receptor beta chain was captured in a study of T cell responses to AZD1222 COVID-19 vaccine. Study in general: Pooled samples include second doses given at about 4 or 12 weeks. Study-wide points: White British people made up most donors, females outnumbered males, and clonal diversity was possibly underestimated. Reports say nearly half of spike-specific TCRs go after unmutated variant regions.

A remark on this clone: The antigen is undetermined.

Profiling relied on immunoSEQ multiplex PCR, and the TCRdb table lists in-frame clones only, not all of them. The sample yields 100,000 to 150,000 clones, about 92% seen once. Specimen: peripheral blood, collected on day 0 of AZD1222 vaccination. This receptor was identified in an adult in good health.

The CDR3 coding sequence is TGTGCCAGCAGCTTGGGGGACCGCCGGCTTGATAATTCACCCCTCCACTTT. Translating gives CASSLGDRRLDNSPLHF. The chain has TRBV5-4 and TRBJ1-6, with D possibly matching TRBD1 (5 bases). Germline V gene data show CDR1 as SGHNT and CDR2 as YYREEE (reference sequence). The CDR3 loop spans 17 amino acids. Trimming removed 0 bases from V and 5 bases from J, with 15 bases in between. Looking up the rest from reference TRBV5-4 and TRBJ1-6 gives the full variable domain: ETGVTQSPTHLIKTRGQQVTLRCSSQSGHNTVSWYQQALGQGPQFIFQYYREEENGRGNFPPRFSGLQFPNYSSELNVNALELDDSALYLCASSLGDRRLDNSPLHFGNGTRLTVT.